Below, 13 T cell receptor beta chains from the same sample are listed, as sequenced in a study of T cell repertoires in cytomegalovirus infection. Each CDR3 protein is one row after TCRdb ran MiXCR on the reads. The sample shows a few hundred thousand distinct CDR3 sequences, 40% of them seen only once. Their cognate antigens are unknown. Material: cultured PBMCs, obtained from culture after CMV antigen stimulation. These receptors were obtained from a human donor in good health (CMV status not recorded). Some clones in this sample may be carry-over from other donors' samples.

The CDR3 sequence: CASSQAMDRTYEQYF. The DNA for the CDR3 is TGTGCCAGCAGCCAAGCAATGGACAGAACCTACGAGCAGTACTTC. V and J are TRBV4-2 and TRBJ2-7, with D perhaps matching TRBD1 (6 bases). Germline V CDR1 and CDR2: LGHNA, YNFKEQ. The CDR3 loop spans 15 amino acids. The ends were cut back, 1 base at V and 2 bases at J, with 12 bases in the middle.

The sample holds a few counts of this clonotype. In DNA form, the CDR3 reads TGTGCCAGCAGGCAGGGAAGGAATGAGCAGTTCTTC. This sequence encodes CASRQGRNEQFF. This chain uses TRBV28 with TRBJ2-1, with D tentatively TRBD1 (5 bases). V gave up 6 bases and J gave up 7 bases, with 10 bases separating them. Germline V lookup: CDR1 MDHEN, CDR2 SYDVKM. This CDR3 contains 12 residues.

The V call is TRBV4-3, the J call TRBJ2-3; 12 bases agree with TRBD2. Germline V gene data show CDR1 as LGHNA and CDR2 as YSLEER. The CDR3 length is 16 residues. V was pared by 1 base and J by 5 bases, with 4 bases of the junction left unmatched. The CDR3 spells CASSQVLAGGEDTQYF. The CDR3 DNA sequence: TGCGCCAGCAGCCAAGTGCTAGCGGGAGGGGAAGATACGCAGTATTTT.

Only a few counts were recorded for this clonotype. This chain links TRBV11-2 with TRBJ2-5; 7 nucleotides agree with TRBD2. The CDR3 is 16 residues long. J gave up 1 base and V 3 bases, and 8 bases lay outside the gene matches. Germline V gene data show CDR1 as SGHAT and CDR2 as FQNNGV. The DNA of the CDR3 is TGTGCCAGCAGCTTTAGGAAGGGACTAACCCAAGAGACCCAGTACTTC. Amino acids: CASSFRKGLTQETQYF.

The genes are TRBV6-1 and TRBJ1-2, with D perhaps TRBD1 (6 bases). Germline CDR1 and CDR2: MNHNS and SASEGT. Trimming removed 8 bases from V and 6 bases from J, with 16 bases in between. This CDR3 comprises 13 residues. The CDR3: CASSYNRVDGYTF. Here the CDR3 DNA reads TGTGCCAGCTCCTACAACAGGGTGGATGGCTACACCTTC.

J is TRBJ2-7 and V is TRBV29-1, with a tentative D call TRBD1 (6 bases). There are 14 residues in the CDR3. Per germline, CDR1 SQVTM and CDR2 ANQGSEA. V dropped 3 bases and J dropped 2 bases, with 14 bases sitting between them. CDR3 sequence (DNA): TGCAGCGTTGACCTGGGGCAGGGGCCCTACGAGCAGTACTTC. This codes for CSVDLGQGPYEQYF.

This sequence joins TRBV4-1 and TRBJ2-7, with D possibly TRBD2 on 6 matching bases. Germline assignment: CDR1 MGHRA and CDR2 YSYEKL. The CDR3 has 14 amino acids. With 4 bases removed from V and 2 bases from J, the gap between germline ends came to 12 bases. In nucleotides, the CDR3 is TGCGCCAGCAGCCGAGGAGTAGCGGCCTACGAGCAGTACTTC. Amino acids: CASSRGVAAYEQYF.

The gene calls are TRBV7-9 and TRBJ2-5; TRBD2 aligns across 10 bases. V lost 2 bases to trimming and J lost 3 bases; unmatched junction nucleotides: 15. This CDR3 comprises 19 residues. The germline gives CDR1 SEHNR, CDR2 FQNEAQ (reference sequence). The CDR3 DNA is TGTGCCAGCAGCTTAATCCGGGACGTCTGGACTAGCGGAAAAGAGACCCAGTACTTC. Amino acids: CASSLIRDVWTSGKETQYF.

Only one count was recorded for this clonotype. The V call is TRBV5-1, the J call TRBJ2-6; tentatively, D is TRBD1 (6 bases). The V and J ends lost 4 bases and 2 bases respectively, with 16 bases between them. This CDR3 has 17 residues. Germline assignment: CDR1 SGHRS and CDR2 YFSETQ. In DNA form, the CDR3 reads TGCGCCAGCAGCGCCTGGACAGCAGTGGCTGGGGCCAACGTCCTGACTTTC. Encoded protein: CASSAWTAVAGANVLTF.

This rearrangement joins TRBV25-1 to TRBJ1-1; possibly TRBD1 for D (5 bases). Per the germline V gene, CDR1 is MGHDK and CDR2 is SYGVNS. V shed 5 bases and J shed 10 bases, with 11 bases lying between them. This CDR3 region has 11 residues. In DNA, the CDR3 is TGTGCCAGCAGTTACGGCGGGGGAGCTTTCTTT. Translating it yields CASSYGGGAFF.

The V call is TRBV10-3, the J call TRBJ2-1; D uncertain. From germline, CDR1 is ENHRY and CDR2 SYGVKD. The germline V and J ends were trimmed by 7 bases and 0 bases, with 7 bases remaining between them. The CDR3 covers 13 residues. In DNA form, the CDR3 reads TGTGCCATCATGGATAGCTCCTACAATGAGCAGTTCTTC. This codes for CAIMDSSYNEQFF.

This clonotype was found a few times. This sequence joins TRBV7-2 and TRBJ2-7; D remains ambiguous. There are 15 residues in the CDR3. Germline loops: CDR1 SGHTA, CDR2 FQGNSA. The germline V and J ends were trimmed by 1 base and 2 bases, with 12 bases remaining between them. CDR3 sequence: CASSLGRSRPYEQYF. The CDR3 nucleotides are TGTGCCAGCAGCTTAGGACGCAGCAGGCCCTACGAGCAGTACTTC.

The gene calls are TRBV12-3 or TRBV12-4 and TRBJ2-1; TRBD1 matches at 9 bases. The CDR3 is 15 amino acids. With 5 bases clipped from V and 6 bases from J, the junction kept 8 bases outside the gene matches. The CDR3 loop is CASSITGQGINEQFF. The DNA of the CDR3 is TGTGCCAGCAGTATTACGGGACAGGGTATCAATGAGCAGTTCTTC.